A single sample is the source of the 16 T cell receptor beta chains below, sequenced in a study of shared clonotypes between healthy human individuals. Sequencing was performed with immunoSEQ multiplex PCR; in TCRdb, only in-frame clones are kept and a portion is missing. Among 2,500,000 or so clones, about 92% were seen once, and the ten largest hold under 0.15%. Sequencing was done on a sample of naive CD4+ T cells sorted from blood. Subset indicated: CD45RA+ positively selected. These TCRs come from a man in his late teens or twenties in good health.

The chain has TRBV6-6 and TRBJ2-6; D call uncertain. V was pared by 2 bases and J by 2 bases, with 4 bases between. The CDR3 has 14 amino acids. Germline-derived CDR1 and CDR2 are MNHNY and SVGAGI (reference sequence). CDR3 nucleotide sequence: TGTGCCAGCAGTTACACAGCTGGGGCCAACGTCCTGACTTTC. Translating gives CASSYTAGANVLTF.

The rearrangement joins TRBV15 to TRBJ2-7, with D tentatively TRBD1 (6 bases). Trimming took off 1 base at V and 5 bases at J, with 12 bases between the two ends. This CDR3 comprises 14 residues. Germline-derived CDR1 and CDR2 are LNHNV and YYDKDF (reference sequence). Here the CDR3 reads CATSRGGSGDEQYF. The CDR3 DNA is TGTGCCACCAGCAGAGGAGGGTCAGGGGACGAGCAGTACTTC.

The rearrangement links TRBV27 to TRBJ2-2, with 8 bases identical to TRBD2. The trim removed 3 bases at V and 0 bases at J, leaving 0 bases unmatched. Germline loops: CDR1 MNHEY, CDR2 SMNVEV (reference sequence). This CDR3 is 15 amino acids long. CDR3: CASSFGGANTGELFF. In DNA form, the CDR3 reads TGTGCCAGCAGTTTCGGGGGGGCGAACACCGGGGAGCTGTTTTTT.

A note on this clone: Other nucleotide sequences in the sample specify the same CDR3. The chain links TRBV2 to TRBJ2-2; D gene unclear. The germline gives CDR1 SNHLY, CDR2 FYNNEI. V shed 1 base and J shed 1 base, with 4 bases lying between them. This CDR3 contains 14 residues. CDR3 in amino acids: CASSEVRNTGELFF. CDR3 bases: TGTGCCAGCAGTGAAGTCAGGAACACCGGGGAGCTGTTTTTT.

The rearrangement links TRBV29-1 to TRBJ1-3, with 8 bases that match TRBD1. The germline V gene encodes CDR1 SQVTM and CDR2 ANQGSEA. V lost 5 bases, J lost 2 bases, and 2 bases stayed unmatched. The CDR3 totals 13 residues. DNA of the CDR3: TGCAGCGTTAAGGACAGGGCTGGAAACACCATATATTTT. This translates into CSVKDRAGNTIYF. Filled out from reference TRBV29-1 and TRBJ1-3, the complete variable domain reads SAVISQKPSRDICQRGTSLTIQCQVDSQVTMMFWYRQQPGQSLTLIATANQGSEATYESGFVIDKFPISRPNLTFSTLTVSNMSPEDSSIYLCSVKDRAGNTIYFGEGSWLTVV.

The V gene is TRBV7-9, the J gene TRBJ2-2; D assignment may be TRBD1 or TRBD2 (5 bases each). Germline CDR1 reads SEHNR; CDR2 reads FQNEAQ (reference sequence). The CDR3 contains 16 residues. V gave up 1 base and J gave up 1 base, with 10 bases separating them. The CDR3 here is CASSLGGPLNTGELFF. As DNA, the CDR3 is TGTGCCAGCAGCTTAGGGGGACCTCTGAACACCGGGGAGCTGTTTTTT.

The chain joins TRBV10-3 to TRBJ2-7; D is uncertain. V shed 8 bases and J shed 3 bases, with 5 bases lying between them. The CDR3 contains 10 residues. The germline gives CDR1 ENHRY, CDR2 SYGVKD. The CDR3 DNA reads TGTGCCATCGGGGACTACGAGCAGTACTTC. This translates into CAIGDYEQYF.

Worth noting for this clone: Different DNA sequences within this sample yield the same CDR3. The chain uses TRBV30 and TRBJ1-6; D unclear. CDR3 length equals 14 residues. Trimming took 0 bases from V and 7 from J, leaving 10 bases between them. The germline V gene has CDR1 GTSNPN and CDR2 SVGIG (reference sequence). CDR3 sequence (DNA): TGTGCCTGGAGTGTTGGTCAGTCCAATTCACCCCTCCACTTT. Translating gives CAWSVGQSNSPLHF.

The chain links TRBV11-2 to TRBJ2-5; TRBD1 aligns across 7 bases. J was trimmed by 1 base and V by 5 bases; bases with no gene match: 16. Looked up from germline, CDR1 is SGHAT and CDR2 is FQNNGV. The CDR3 is made up of 18 amino acids. The CDR3, as DNA: TGTGCCAGCAGCCCCCGGGCGACCCCCGGGACAGTCCAAGAGACCCAGTACTTC. Its translation: CASSPRATPGTVQETQYF.

The chain couples TRBV19 to TRBJ2-3; 8 bases align to TRBD1. Germline CDR1 and CDR2: LNHDA and SQIVND (reference sequence). J gave up 4 bases and V 10 bases, and 7 bases lay outside the gene matches. This CDR3 is built from 13 residues. DNA for the CDR3: TGTGCCACTAAGGACAGGGTGCCAGATACGCAGTATTTT. This encodes CATKDRVPDTQYF.

This chain links TRBV4-2 with TRBJ2-1; 10 bases align to TRBD2. The CDR3 is 16 residues long. Per the germline V gene, CDR1 is LGHNA and CDR2 is YNFKEQ. V shed 1 base, J shed 4 bases, and the junction held 4 bases outside the gene matches. CDR3 region: CASSQASGGLYNEQFF. The CDR3 region has the DNA TGTGCCAGCAGCCAAGCTAGCGGGGGACTGTACAATGAGCAGTTCTTC.

The chain has TRBV2 and TRBJ2-7; 9 bases map to TRBD1. The CDR3 consists of 15 residues. CDR1 SNHLY and CDR2 FYNNEI come from the germline V gene. The J segment lost 6 bases and the V segment lost 2 bases, leaving 8 bases of the junction unmatched. CDR3 loop: CASSETGQGLGEQYF. In DNA, the CDR3 is TGTGCCAGCAGTGAAACCGGACAGGGGTTGGGCGAGCAGTACTTC. The whole variable domain, filled in from reference TRBV2 and TRBJ2-7, reads EPEVTQTPSHQVTQMGQEVILRCVPISNHLYFYWYRQILGQKVEFLVSFYNNEISEKSEIFDDQFSVERPDGSNFTLKIRSTKLEDSAMYFCASSETGQGLGEQYFGPGTRLTVT.

In regard to this clone: This sample includes further DNA sequences coding for the same CDR3. The V call is TRBV10-3, the J call TRBJ1-2; D is uncertain. The CDR3 covers 12 residues. Germline V gene data show CDR1 as ENHRY and CDR2 as SYGVKD. V lost 9 bases and J lost 1, with 9 bases in between. CDR3 coding DNA: TGTGCCATTAGGACGGATAACTATGGCTACACCTTC. It yields the protein CAIRTDNYGYTF.

The V call is TRBV7-6, the J call TRBJ2-2; D remains ambiguous. The germline V gene encodes CDR1 SGHVS and CDR2 FNYEAQ. The CDR3 runs to 14 residues. Trimming took 5 bases from V and 6 from J, leaving 13 bases between them. CDR3 nucleotides: TGTGCCAGCAGCCCGTCTTACATCCCCGGGGAGCTGTTTTTT. This gives the protein CASSPSYIPGELFF.

The V gene is TRBV5-5, the J gene TRBJ1-2, with D perhaps TRBD1 (5 bases). CDR1 is SGHKS and CDR2 is YYEKEE in the germline V gene (reference sequence). Trimming pared 3 bases from V and 1 base from J, leaving 13 bases between. The CDR3 runs 15 residues. The CDR3 is CASSYDGTVNYGYTF. CDR3 coding DNA: TGTGCCAGCAGCTATGATGGGACGGTTAACTATGGCTACACCTTC.

As concerns this clone: Other DNA sequences from this sample encode an identical CDR3 as well. The V gene is TRBV6-5, the J gene TRBJ1-2; 7 bases agree with TRBD1. Germline trimming cut 3 bases from V and 2 bases from J; bases unmatched to any gene: 3. Germline CDR1 MNHEY, CDR2 SVGAGI. The CDR3 contains 14 residues. The CDR3, as DNA: TGTGCCAGCAGTTATTTGACAGGGAACTATGGCTACACCTTC. Translated: CASSYLTGNYGYTF.